The rows below give T cell receptor beta chains drawn from one sample of a study of chemoradiotherapy in HPV16-positive cancers. Some clones are missing from TCRdb's copy, which holds only in-frame ones; the method was immunoSEQ multiplex PCR. The data show fewer than 40,000 clones, around four fifths seen once. The input for sequencing was blood, taken from a patient who underwent chemoradiotherapy. The receptors shown here come from a human donor with HPV-associated anogenital cancer. Each CDR3 is given with its conserved first and last residue. A D gene is named only where the DNA matches it firmly. Not every row has a clone size; where given, it reads once, few, many or a size class.

V gene	D gene	clone size	J gene	CDR3 protein	CDR3 DNA
TRBV2	TRBD2	NA	TRBJ2-3	CASRWTSGVSDTQYF	TGTGCCAGCAGATGGACTAGCGGGGTCTCAGATACGCAGTATTTT
TRBV29-1	NA	NA	TRBJ1-2	CSVSVGDGYTF	TGCAGCGTATCCGTAGGGGATGGCTACACCTTC
TRBV9	TRBD1	NA	TRBJ1-2	CASSVGTGGHLNYGYTF	TGTGCCAGCAGCGTCGGGACAGGGGGGCACCTTAACTATGGCTACACCTTC
TRBV10-3	NA	NA	TRBJ2-2	CAISSKAANTGELFF	TGTGCCATCAGTAGTAAGGCCGCGAACACCGGGGAGCTGTTTTTT
TRBV15	NA	NA	TRBJ1-5	CATSTDRSDQPQHF	TGTGCCACCAGCACCGACAGGTCGGATCAGCCCCAGCATTTT
TRBV7-9	NA	NA	TRBJ2-3	CASSLGAGGRRASTDTQYF	TGTGCCAGCAGCTTAGGGGCAGGGGGGCGCAGGGCGAGCACAGATACGCAGTATTTT
TRBV7-2	NA	NA	TRBJ2-1	CASSLDRGLYNEQFF	TGTGCCAGCAGCTTAGACCGGGGCCTCTACAATGAGCAGTTCTTC
TRBV9	TRBD2	NA	TRBJ2-3	CASSVGLAEITDTQYF	TGTGCCAGCAGCGTAGGTCTAGCGGAGATCACAGATACGCAGTATTTT
TRBV6-6	NA	NA	TRBJ1-1	CASRKNLNTEAFF	TGTGCCAGCAGAAAGAATTTGAACACTGAAGCTTTCTTT
TRBV12-2	NA	NA	TRBJ2-7	CASRLAILRYEQYF	TGTGCAAGTCGCTTAGCGATTTTGAGGTACGAGCAGTACTTC
TRBV27	NA	NA	TRBJ1-6	CATQTGKGSPLHF	TGTGCCACCCAAACAGGGAAGGGGTCACCCCTCCACTTT
TRBV28	NA	NA	TRBJ1-5	CASRSGNQPQHF	TGTGCCAGCAGGAGTGGCAATCAGCCCCAGCATTTT
TRBV6-5	TRBD1	NA	TRBJ1-2	CASSYSPGTGGLGYTF	TGTGCCAGCAGTTACTCCCCCGGGACAGGGGGCCTTGGCTACACCTTC
TRBV23-1	TRBD1	NA	TRBJ2-2	CASSHPTGFANTGELFF	TGCGCCAGCAGTCACCCGACAGGGTTCGCGAACACCGGGGAGCTGTTTTTT
TRBV6-5	NA	NA	TRBJ2-6	CASRRFSGANVLTF	TGTGCCAGCAGACGCTTCTCTGGGGCCAACGTCCTGACTTTC
TRBV7-8	TRBD1	NA	TRBJ1-3	CASRQGANGNTIYF	TGTGCCAGCCGTCAGGGGGCTAATGGAAACACCATATATTTT
TRBV7-2	NA	NA	TRBJ2-7	CASSPGPGAYEQYF	TGTGCCAGCAGCCCTGGACCCGGCGCCTACGAGCAGTACTTC
TRBV10-3	TRBD2	NA	TRBJ2-3	CAISERPGGAGDTQYF	TGTGCCATCAGTGAGCGCCCCGGGGGGGCAGGAGATACGCAGTATTTT
TRBV14	NA	NA	TRBJ2-2	CASSQYLLTGELFF	TGTGCCAGCAGCCAATACCTCCTAACCGGGGAGCTGTTTTTT
TRBV11-2	NA	once	TRBJ2-5	CASSFAAQETQYF	TGTGCCAGCAGCTTTGCGGCCCAAGAGACCCAGTACTTC
TRBV4-1	NA	NA	TRBJ1-4	CASSPQAWGFQGPNEKLFF	TGCGCCAGCAGCCCTCAAGCATGGGGTTTTCAAGGGCCTAATGAAAAACTGTTTTTT
TRBV15	TRBD1	NA	TRBJ2-5	CATSSSGQGAVGTQYF	TGTGCCACCAGCAGCTCTGGACAGGGGGCGGTCGGGACCCAGTACTTC
TRBV6-5	TRBD1	NA	TRBJ2-7	CASSYQTGLEQYF	TGTGCCAGCAGTTACCAGACAGGGCTCGAGCAGTACTTC
TRBV6-8	NA	NA	TRBJ2-2	CASSSGVVTGELFF	TGTGCCAGCAGTTCAGGGGTTGTGACCGGGGAGCTGTTTTTT
TRBV5-1	NA	NA	TRBJ2-3	CASSLVFTAIDTQYF	TGCGCCAGCAGCTTGGTCTTTACAGCCATAGATACGCAGTATTTT
TRBV30	NA	NA	TRBJ2-3	CAWGAPGPDTQYF	TGTGCCTGGGGGGCACCCGGCCCAGATACGCAGTATTTT
TRBV27	TRBD1	NA	TRBJ2-7	CASRAGTDYEQYF	TGTGCCAGCAGGGCCGGGACAGACTACGAGCAGTACTTC
TRBV13	NA	few	TRBJ1-1	CASSRRMNTEAFF	TGTGCCAGCAGCCGAAGGATGAACACTGAAGCTTTCTTT
TRBV11-2	TRBD2	NA	TRBJ2-1	CASSTGLAGGSKQFF	TGTGCCAGCAGCACAGGACTAGCGGGGGGGTCCAAGCAGTTCTTC
TRBV6-5	NA	NA	TRBJ2-3	CASSYSRADTQYF	TGTGCCAGCAGTTACTCAAGAGCAGATACGCAGTATTTT
TRBV11-3	TRBD2	once	TRBJ2-1	CASSLGTSGGAYNEQFF	TGTGCCAGCAGCTTAGGGACTAGCGGGGGAGCTTACAATGAGCAGTTCTTC
TRBV15	NA	NA	TRBJ2-4	CATSSVIAKNIQYF	TGTGCCACCAGCTCGGTGATAGCCAAAAACATTCAGTACTTC
TRBV18	NA	NA	TRBJ2-2	CASSPPSKTGELFF	TGTGCCAGCTCACCACCTTCTAAAACCGGGGAGCTGTTTTTT
TRBV15	NA	NA	TRBJ1-5	CATSGSPVGGNQPQHF	TGTGCCACCAGCGGATCCCCGGTGGGCGGCAATCAGCCCCAGCATTTT
TRBV7-2	TRBD1	few	TRBJ2-1	CASSLDNRGNEQFF	TGTGCCAGCAGCTTAGACAACAGGGGCAATGAGCAGTTCTTC
TRBV7-8	TRBD2	NA	TRBJ2-2	CASSLRLAGGIGELFF	TGTGCCAGCAGCCTCCGACTAGCGGGGGGTATCGGGGAGCTGTTTTTT
TRBV28	NA	NA	TRBJ2-1	CASSFRVQQFF	TGTGCCAGCAGTTTCCGGGTTCAGCAGTTCTTC
TRBV15	NA	NA	TRBJ2-5	CATSRERGGETQYF	TGTGCCACCAGCAGAGAAAGGGGTGGAGAGACCCAGTACTTC
TRBV7-2	TRBD1	NA	TRBJ2-7	CASSSGTGTYEQYF	TGTGCCAGCAGCTCCGGGACAGGGACCTACGAGCAGTACTTC
TRBV4-1	NA	NA	TRBJ2-7	CASSQDEGGTYEQYF	TGCGCCAGCAGCCAAGATGAGGGGGGCACCTACGAGCAGTACTTC
TRBV19	NA	NA	TRBJ1-6	CASSLGQPQPLHF	TGTGCCAGTAGCTTAGGACAGCCACAACCCCTCCACTTT
TRBV4-1	NA	NA	TRBJ2-7	CASSQDSTHSYEQYF	TGCGCCAGCAGCCAAGATTCGACACACTCCTACGAGCAGTACTTC
TRBV30	NA	NA	TRBJ1-1	CAWTQNSEAFF	TGTGCCTGGACACAGAACTCTGAAGCTTTCTTT
TRBV7-6	NA	NA	TRBJ1-6	CASSPGRNSPLHF	TGTGCCAGCAGCCCCGGACGGAATTCACCCCTCCACTTT
TRBV5-5	NA	few	TRBJ1-3	CASSLGGKTRNTIYF	TGTGCCAGCAGTTTGGGCGGGAAAACAAGAAACACCATATATTTT
TRBV5-1	NA	NA	TRBJ1-4	CASSLATTNEKLFF	TGCGCCAGCAGCTTGGCTACAACTAATGAAAAACTGTTTTTT
TRBV5-5	NA	few	TRBJ1-2	CASSRYRGYTF	TGTGCCAGCAGCCGATATCGAGGCTACACCTTC
TRBV30	NA	once	TRBJ2-3	CAWSVRVTDTQYF	TGTGCCTGGAGTGTTCGGGTCACAGATACGCAGTATTTT
TRBV7-3	NA	once	TRBJ2-3	CASSLSGDTQYF	TGTGCCAGCAGCCTTAGCGGAGATACGCAGTATTTT
TRBV9	NA	NA	TRBJ1-1	CASSREFGEAFF	TGTGCCAGCTCCCGGGAGTTCGGTGAAGCTTTCTTT
TRBV7-3	NA	NA	TRBJ2-1	CASSLRPPSSYNEQFF	TGTGCCAGCAGCTTAAGGCCCCCCAGCTCCTACAATGAGCAGTTCTTC
TRBV28	NA	NA	TRBJ2-7	CASSRDLGTGYYEQYF	TGTGCCAGCAGCCGGGACCTAGGGACCGGGTACTACGAGCAGTACTTC